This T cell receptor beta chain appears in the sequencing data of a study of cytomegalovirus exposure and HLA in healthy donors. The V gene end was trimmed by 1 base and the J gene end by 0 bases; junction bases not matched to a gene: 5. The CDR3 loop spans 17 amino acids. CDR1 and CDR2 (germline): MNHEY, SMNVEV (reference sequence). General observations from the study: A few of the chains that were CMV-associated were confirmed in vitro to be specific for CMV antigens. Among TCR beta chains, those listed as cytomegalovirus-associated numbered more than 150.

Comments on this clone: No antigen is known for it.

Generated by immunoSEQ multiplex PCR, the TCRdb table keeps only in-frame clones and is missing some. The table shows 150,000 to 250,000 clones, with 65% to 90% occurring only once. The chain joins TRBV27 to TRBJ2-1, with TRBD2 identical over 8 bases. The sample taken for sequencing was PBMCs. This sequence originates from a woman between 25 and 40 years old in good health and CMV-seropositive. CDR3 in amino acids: CASSLFRSGVSYNEQFF. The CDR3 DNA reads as TGTGCCAGCAGTTTATTCCGTAGCGGGGTCTCCTACAATGAGCAGTTCTTC.